The sequence of this T cell receptor beta chain was determined in a study of T cells in Graves' hyperthyroidism and ophthalmopathy. As for the study in general: Upon initial diagnosis and before any treatment, peripheral blood was collected. Study-level findings and limits: Among thyroid clonotypes expanded above 0.001, most also appeared in blood.

Template material for amplifying TCR beta CDR3 regions consisted of RNA transcripts. The TCR CDR3 first-round RT-PCR relied on the HTBI primer set. TCRdb re-analysed the multiplex PCR reads in MiXCR, keeping a single row per CDR3 protein. This sample has roughly 700,000 distinct CDR3 sequences, with about 15% found just once. Hyperthyroidism, newly diagnosed and lasting under 2 months, affected patients aged 18 to 65. Each diagnosis was grounded in clinical symptoms, serum thyroxine and TRAb, thyroid ultrasound, and orbital computed tomography. The CDR3 has 16 amino acids. Germline CDR1 KGHDR, CDR2 SFDVKD. The ends were cut back, 3 bases at V and 8 bases at J, with 19 bases in the middle. This clonotype showed up many times. Its matching antigen is unknown.

The gene calls are TRBV24-1 and TRBJ2-1; a weak D match, TRBD2 (5 bases). This receptor was obtained from a woman aged 18 to 35 with Graves' hyperthyroidism. The sample comprised blood. The CDR3 sequence: CATSDPKSGLNDEQFF. The CDR3 nucleotides read TGTGCCACCAGTGATCCTAAATCGGGGTTAAACGATGAGCAGTTCTTC.